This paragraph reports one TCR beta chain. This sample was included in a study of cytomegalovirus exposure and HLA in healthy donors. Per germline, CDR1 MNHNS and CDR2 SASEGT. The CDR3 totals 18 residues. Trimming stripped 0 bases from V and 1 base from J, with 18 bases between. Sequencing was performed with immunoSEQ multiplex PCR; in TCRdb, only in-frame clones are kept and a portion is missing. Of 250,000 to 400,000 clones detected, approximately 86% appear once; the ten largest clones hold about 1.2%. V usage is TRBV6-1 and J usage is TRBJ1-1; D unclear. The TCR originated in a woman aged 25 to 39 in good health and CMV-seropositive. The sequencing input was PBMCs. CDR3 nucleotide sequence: TGTGCCAGCAGTGAAGCGGGGAAGTTAGGGAGGTCGAACACTGAAGCTTTCTTT. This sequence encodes CASSEAGKLGRSNTEAFF.